The T cell receptor beta chain described here comes from a study of vaccination and CD4 T cells after COVID-19. The wider study: Nasal swab PCR showed SARS-CoV-2 in convalescent patients, several with mild and one with severe disease. In culture, cells were exposed to overlapping spike peptides from SARS-CoV-2, HCoV-NL63, HCoV-OC43 and HCoV-229E.

This clonotype was picked up a small number of times. Its antigen is not identified. The time point denotes: late sampling 161 to 241 days after vaccination in three convalescent patients. This sample's treatment: approximately 10-day PBMC culture with coronavirus spike peptide pools or control peptides (ViraFEST assay). Sequenced with the Oncomine TCR Beta short-read assay was DNA taken from cultured CD4+ T cells. TCRdb reprocessed the PCR reads with MiXCR, giving one entry per CDR3 protein. This sample has 15,000 to 20,000 distinct CDR3 sequences, with over 50% found just once. The sequenced sample was CD4+ T cells from blood, cultured in vitro, obtained about 7 months after SARS-CoV-2 vaccination. The receptor comes from a human donor who had recovered from COVID-19.

The CDR3 region is CASSLRASGRSTDTQYF. The CDR3 coding sequence is TGTGCCAGCAGCTTAAGGGCTAGCGGGAGGTCTACAGATACGCAGTATTTT. The J gene is TRBJ2-3, the V gene TRBV7-2; 11 bases fit TRBD2. The CDR3 totals 17 residues. The junction had 7 bases not matched to a gene; V was cut back by 2 bases and J by 3 bases. Germline values: CDR1 SGHTA, CDR2 FQGNSA.